The T cell receptor beta chain described here comes from a study of OX40 agonist ivuxolimab in advanced cancers. Background on the study: Given to patients was ivuxolimab, an agonistic anti-OX40 (CD134) antibody.

Trimming stripped 2 bases from V and 2 bases from J, with 15 bases between. The CDR3 is 16 residues long. Germline V gene lookup returns CDR1 MNHNY and CDR2 SVGAGI (reference sequence). Regarding the study as a whole: Determination of antigen specificity was not performed for the expanded peripheral T cells.

Clones were read by immunoSEQ multiplex PCR, and TCRdb kept only the in-frame ones, dropping some. The sample has tens of thousands of clones; more than 70% are singletons. This clone was found once. Its antigen is unidentified. Collection of blood occurred at baseline, at cycle 4 day 1, and at cycle 7 day 1. The starting material was CD4+ or CD8+ T cells sorted from blood, obtained in a trial of the OX40 agonist ivuxolimab. The clonotype comes from an adult with an advanced solid tumor such as melanoma, head and neck, liver or kidney cancer. The V and J genes are TRBV6-6 and TRBJ2-5; D perhaps matches TRBD1 (6 bases). The CDR3 DNA follows: TGTGCCAGCAGTTACGGACAGTTTTCCCTGCAAGAGACCCAGTACTTC. Its translation is CASSYGQFSLQETQYF.